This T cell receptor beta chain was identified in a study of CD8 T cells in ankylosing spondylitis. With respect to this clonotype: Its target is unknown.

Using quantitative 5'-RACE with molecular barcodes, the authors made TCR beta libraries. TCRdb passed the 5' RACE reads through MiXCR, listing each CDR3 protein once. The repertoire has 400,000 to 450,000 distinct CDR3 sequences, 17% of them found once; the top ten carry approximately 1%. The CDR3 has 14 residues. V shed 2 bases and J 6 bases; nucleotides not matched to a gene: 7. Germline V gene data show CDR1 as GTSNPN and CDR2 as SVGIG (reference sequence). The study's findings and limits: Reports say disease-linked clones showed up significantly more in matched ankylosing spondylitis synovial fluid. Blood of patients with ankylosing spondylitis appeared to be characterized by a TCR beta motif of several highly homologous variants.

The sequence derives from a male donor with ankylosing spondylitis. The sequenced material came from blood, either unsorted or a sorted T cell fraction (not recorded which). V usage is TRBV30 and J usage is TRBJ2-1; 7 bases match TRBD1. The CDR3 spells CAWSFRTGVNEQFF. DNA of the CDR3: TGTGCCTGGAGTTTCAGGACAGGAGTCAATGAGCAGTTCTTC.